The 24 T cell receptor beta chains below were found in one sample sequenced in a study of cytomegalovirus exposure and HLA in healthy donors. The PCR employed 60 Vbeta primers together with 13 Jbeta primers. Measured with immunoSEQ multiplex PCR; TCRdb has only the in-frame clones, and not every one. This sample's table has about 130,000 clones. Input material: PBMCs. These receptors were collected from a woman in her forties in good health and CMV-seropositive.

The chain is built from TRBV5-6 and TRBJ1-5; D is possibly TRBD1 (5 bases). The V gene's germline CDR1 is SGHDT and CDR2 YYEEEE. V was cut by 0 bases and J by 9 bases, with 13 bases left in between. The CDR3 length is 14 residues. CDR3 region: CASSLDRIRGPQHF. The CDR3 nucleotides read TGTGCCAGCAGCTTGGACAGGATAAGGGGGCCCCAGCATTTT.

The V call is TRBV7-2, the J call TRBJ1-1; 9 bases map to TRBD1. Germline V gene lookup returns CDR1 SGHTA and CDR2 FQGNSA. The CDR3 covers 14 residues. The junction had 5 bases not matched to a gene; V was cut back by 5 bases and J by 4 bases. CDR3 region: CASSRTTGGTEAFF. CDR3 in DNA: TGTGCCAGCAGCAGGACGACAGGGGGCACTGAAGCTTTCTTT.

V gene TRBV4-1 combines with J gene TRBJ2-7; 9 nucleotides agree with TRBD1. The CDR3 has 18 residues. Germline V gene lookup returns CDR1 MGHRA and CDR2 YSYEKL. The V gene end was trimmed by 1 base and the J gene end by 3 bases; junction bases not matched to a gene: 13. The CDR3 sequence: CASSQGGTGRGLGYEQYF. CDR3 DNA sequence: TGCGCCAGCAGCCAAGGCGGGACAGGGAGGGGGTTGGGCTACGAGCAGTACTTC.

J is TRBJ2-7 and V is TRBV6-6; the D is unclear. CDR1 and CDR2 (germline): MNHNY, SVGAGI (reference sequence). Trimming left V 5 bases short and J 0 bases short, with 5 bases between. The length of the CDR3 is 12 residues. CDR3 region: CASSPNSYEQYF. CDR3 bases: TGTGCCAGCAGTCCTAACTCCTACGAGCAGTACTTC.

The rearrangement links TRBV6-1 to TRBJ2-1, with 11 bases that match TRBD2. The V gene's germline CDR1 is MNHNS and CDR2 SASEGT. The length of the CDR3 is 13 residues. V trimming: 6 bases; J trimming: 10 bases; junction bases outside the gene matches: 5. CDR3 DNA sequence: TGTGCCAGCAGCTCGGGACTAGCGGCAGAGCAGTTCTTC. Protein product: CASSSGLAAEQFF.

V is TRBV25-1 and J is TRBJ2-7; 9 bases fit TRBD1. Looked up from germline, CDR1 is MGHDK and CDR2 is SYGVNS. CDR3 size: 16 residues. V was clipped by 3 bases and J by 5 bases; unmatched bases: 11. CDR3 sequence reads: CASSEPGGQGINEQYF. The CDR3 DNA is TGTGCCAGCAGTGAGCCCGGTGGACAGGGGATAAACGAGCAGTACTTC.

The chain has TRBV7-9 and TRBJ2-3; 7 bases agree with TRBD2. Germline V lookup: CDR1 SEHNR, CDR2 FQNEAQ (reference sequence). The CDR3 extends over 17 amino acids. Unmatched junction bases numbered 11, after V lost 5 bases and J lost 0 bases. In DNA form, the CDR3 reads TGTGCCAGCAGCGCAGTGGATGGTAGCGGGAGCACAGATACGCAGTATTTT. Protein sequence: CASSAVDGSGSTDTQYF.

This chain joins TRBV7-3 and TRBJ2-5, with D unresolved. Germline V gene data show CDR1 as SGHTA and CDR2 as FQGTGA. CDR3 size: 12 residues. V was trimmed by 2 bases and J by 7 bases, leaving 8 bases between them. CDR3 in amino acids: CASSLDHRTQYF. CDR3 nucleotides: TGTGCCAGCAGCTTAGATCACAGGACCCAGTACTTC.

The gene calls are TRBV9 and TRBJ2-1; 11 positions match TRBD1. J gave up 5 bases and V 2 bases, and 3 bases lay outside the gene matches. Germline CDR1 reads SGDLS; CDR2 reads YYNGEE. This CDR3 is built from 15 residues. For the CDR3, the DNA is TGTGCCAGCAGCGTTGGGACAGGGGGGAACAATGAGCAGTTCTTC. As protein: CASSVGTGGNNEQFF.

The chain is built from TRBV6-5 and TRBJ1-2; no definite D call. Germline CDR1 MNHEY, CDR2 SVGAGI. CDR3 length: 14 amino acids. With 5 bases removed from V and 2 bases from J, the gap between germline ends came to 12 bases. The CDR3 is CASSPRGRNYGYTF. DNA of the CDR3: TGTGCCAGCAGTCCCCGGGGAAGGAACTATGGCTACACCTTC.

This chain links TRBV9 with TRBJ2-3, with D possibly being TRBD2 (6 bases). Germline V gives CDR1 SGDLS, CDR2 YYNGEE. This CDR3 has 15 residues. V was trimmed by 2 bases and J by 3 bases, leaving 13 bases between them. In DNA, the CDR3 is TGTGCCAGCAGCGTTGGAGGGAGAGAGACAGATACGCAGTATTTT. It encodes CASSVGGRETDTQYF.

This chain connects TRBV28 to TRBJ1-1, with no clear D. CDR3 length: 12 residues. Trimming shortened V by 2 bases and J by 5 bases, and 6 bases separated the two germline ends. In germline, CDR1 is MDHEN, CDR2 SYDVKM. The CDR3 here is CASSLPLTEAFF. CDR3 nucleotide sequence: TGTGCCAGCAGTTTACCACTAACTGAAGCTTTCTTT.

This chain uses TRBV28 with TRBJ2-1, with 10 bases aligning to TRBD2. The germline CDR1 and CDR2 sequences are MDHEN and SYDVKM. The CDR3 extends over 15 amino acids. Trimming cost V 8 bases and J 6 bases; bases outside gene matches: 10. The DNA for the CDR3 is TGTGCCAGCGGCAACCTAGCGGGAGCTAGCAATGAGCAGTTCTTC. Its translation: CASGNLAGASNEQFF.

V usage is TRBV7-9 and J usage is TRBJ2-5; no reliable D call. Germline CDR1 and CDR2: SEHNR and FQNEAQ (reference sequence). The CDR3 contains 14 residues. V dropped 6 bases and J dropped 5 bases, with 16 bases sitting between them. The CDR3 loop reads CASRHAVEVETQYF. The DNA of the CDR3 is TGTGCCAGCAGACATGCGGTTGAGGTGGAGACCCAGTACTTC.

The V and J genes are TRBV5-1 and TRBJ1-2; TRBD1 matches at 7 bases. The junction had 9 bases not matched to a gene; V was cut back by 4 bases and J by 6 bases. Germline V lookup: CDR1 SGHRS, CDR2 YFSETQ. The CDR3 spans 14 residues. The DNA of the CDR3 is TGCGCCAGCAGCAGCCCAGGGGGAGAAGATGGCTACACCTTC. It yields the protein CASSSPGGEDGYTF.

The chain couples TRBV10-2 to TRBJ2-2; TRBD1 matches 8 bases. The CDR3 length is 14 residues. With 6 bases clipped from V and 7 bases from J, the junction kept 7 bases outside the gene matches. Looked up from germline, CDR1 is WSHSY and CDR2 is SAAADI. The CDR3 sequence: CASSQPGGGGELFF. CDR3 bases: TGCGCCAGCAGCCAACCAGGGGGCGGCGGGGAGCTGTTTTTT.

The chain is built from TRBV25-1 and TRBJ2-2; 10 bases fit TRBD1. Germline-derived CDR1 and CDR2 are MGHDK and SYGVNS. The CDR3 loop spans 16 amino acids. V lost 2 bases and J lost 6; bases outside the gene matches: 6. CDR3 loop: CASSEPGQGSSGELFF. CDR3 nucleotide sequence: TGTGCCAGCAGTGAACCGGGACAGGGGTCATCCGGGGAGCTGTTTTTT.

V and J are TRBV2 and TRBJ1-3; D is unresolved. The length of the CDR3 is 15 residues. In germline, CDR1 is SNHLY, CDR2 FYNNEI. V was trimmed by 8 bases and J by 2 bases, leaving 16 bases between them. CDR3 nucleotides: TGTGCCAGCTCCCGGCAGACTCTTCCTGGAAACACCATATATTTT. This encodes CASSRQTLPGNTIYF.

The chain uses TRBV9 and TRBJ2-1; possibly TRBD1 for D (6 bases). Germline values: CDR1 SGDLS, CDR2 YYNGEE. V lost 0 bases and J lost 2, with 12 bases in between. The CDR3 is made up of 16 amino acids. The CDR3 sequence: CASSVALGAPYNEQFF. CDR3 nucleotides: TGTGCCAGCAGCGTAGCCCTGGGGGCCCCCTACAATGAGCAGTTCTTC.

The V gene is TRBV6-1, the J gene TRBJ1-2; 7 bases match TRBD1. This CDR3 contains 15 residues. Germline assignment: CDR1 MNHNS and CDR2 SASEGT. V was pared by 0 bases and J by 7 bases, with 8 bases of the junction left unmatched. CDR3: CASSEALRQGGGYTF. DNA of the CDR3: TGTGCCAGCAGTGAAGCGCTACGACAGGGTGGTGGCTACACCTTC.

The V gene is TRBV6-5, the J gene TRBJ2-3; a possible D gene is TRBD2 (5 bases). The CDR3 runs 14 residues. V was trimmed by 2 bases and J by 0 bases, leaving 6 bases between them. The germline V gene encodes CDR1 MNHEY and CDR2 SVGAGI. The CDR3 nucleotides read TGTGCCAGCAGTTACGGCGGGAGCACAGATACGCAGTATTTT. This codes for CASSYGGSTDTQYF.

The chain combines TRBV7-6 with TRBJ2-1, with 8 bases that match TRBD2. The germline V gene has CDR1 SGHVS and CDR2 FNYEAQ. After removal of 2 bases from V and 4 bases from J, the junction contained 4 bases not matched to a gene. The CDR3 extends over 15 amino acids. This CDR3 reads CASSLKAGEYNEQFF. CDR3 sequence (DNA): TGTGCCAGCAGCTTAAAAGCGGGAGAGTACAATGAGCAGTTCTTC.

The chain combines TRBV29-1 with TRBJ1-1; perhaps TRBD1 as D (5 bases). The V end lost 0 bases, the J end lost 5 bases, and 13 bases lay between the germline ends. This CDR3 comprises 14 residues. Germline V gene lookup returns CDR1 SQVTM and CDR2 ANQGSEA. The CDR3 region has the DNA TGCAGCGTTGAAGATCGGGGGGTAGGGACTGAAGCTTTCTTT. Amino acid sequence: CSVEDRGVGTEAFF.

The V and J genes are TRBV9 and TRBJ2-3; tentatively, D is TRBD2 (6 bases). The CDR3 has 16 residues. Trimming removed 3 bases at V and 3 bases at J, with 17 bases between. The germline CDR1 and CDR2 sequences are SGDLS and YYNGEE. This CDR3 reads CASSGRKRAGTDTQYF. The CDR3 nucleotides are TGTGCCAGCAGCGGACGAAAGCGGGCGGGGACAGATACGCAGTATTTT.